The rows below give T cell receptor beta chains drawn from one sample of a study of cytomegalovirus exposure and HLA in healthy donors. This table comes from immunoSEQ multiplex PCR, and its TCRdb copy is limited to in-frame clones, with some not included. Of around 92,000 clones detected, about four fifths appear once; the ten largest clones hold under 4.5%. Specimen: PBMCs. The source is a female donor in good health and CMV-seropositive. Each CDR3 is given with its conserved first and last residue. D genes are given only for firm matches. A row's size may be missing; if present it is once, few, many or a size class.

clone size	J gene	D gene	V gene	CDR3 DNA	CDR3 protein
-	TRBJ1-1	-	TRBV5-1	TGCGCCAGCAGCTTGGCCCTTTTACCAACAGGCCCTCCGTCTGAAGCTTTCTTT	CASSLALLPTGPPSEAFF
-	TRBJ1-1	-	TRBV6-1	TGTGCCAGCAGGGGGGGGCAGTACACTGAAGCTTTCTTT	CASRGGQYTEAFF
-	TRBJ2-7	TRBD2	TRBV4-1	TGCGCCAGCAGCCCGAGGGCGGGGGGCTCCTACGAGCAGTACTTC	CASSPRAGGSYEQYF
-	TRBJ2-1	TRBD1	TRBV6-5	TGTGCCAGCAGCCGACAGGGGGCGCCCCGAGATGAGCAGTTCTTC	CASSRQGAPRDEQFF
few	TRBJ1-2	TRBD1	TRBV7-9	TGTGCCAGCAGCTTACCTAGGGGGCCCGCCGGACCTTTC	CASSLPRGPAGPF
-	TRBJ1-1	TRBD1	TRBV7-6	TGTGCCAGCAGCCTTGGGACAGCCGTGAACACTGAAGCTTTCTTT	CASSLGTAVNTEAFF
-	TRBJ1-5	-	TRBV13	TGTGCCAGCAGCTTAGGCCTAAGTAGCAATCAGCCCCAGCATTTT	CASSLGLSSNQPQHF
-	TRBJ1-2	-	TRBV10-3	TGTGCCATCACCCAGGGAACCCAAGTGGATGGCTACACCTTC	CAITQGTQVDGYTF
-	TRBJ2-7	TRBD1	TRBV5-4	TGTGCCAGCAGCCTCCTGGACAGGCCCTACGAGCAGTACTTC	CASSLLDRPYEQYF
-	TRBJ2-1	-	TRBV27	TGTGCCAGCAGTTTGACAATTTACAATGAGCAGTTCTTC	CASSLTIYNEQFF
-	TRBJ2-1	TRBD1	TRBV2	TGTGCCAGCGGGGACAGGGGGGGAATTGAGCAGTTCTTC	CASGDRGGIEQFF
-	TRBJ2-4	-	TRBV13	TGTGCCAGCAGCTTCAGGGCTCGGTTACAACCAGCCAAAAACATTCAGTACTTC	CASSFRARLQPAKNIQYF
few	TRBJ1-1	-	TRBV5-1	TGCGCCAGCAGCTTGATAAGGGGCAATACTGAAGCTTTCTTT	CASSLIRGNTEAFF
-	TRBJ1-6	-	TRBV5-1	TGCGCCAGCAGCTTGTATGCTAATAATTCACCCCTCCACTTT	CASSLYANNSPLHF
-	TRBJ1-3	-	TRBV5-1	TGCGCCAGCGGTCCGGGGGCTGGAAACACCATATATTTT	CASGPGAGNTIYF
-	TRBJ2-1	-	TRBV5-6	TGTGCCAGCAGCTTGGGGCTAGTGCTACACAATGAGCAGTTCTTC	CASSLGLVLHNEQFF
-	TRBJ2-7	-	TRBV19	TGTGCCAGTAGTATAGCGGACGGGACCTACGAGCAGTACTTC	CASSIADGTYEQYF
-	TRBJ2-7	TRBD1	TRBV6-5	TGTGCCAGCAGTTACTCTGGACAGGGAAGCTACGAGCAGTACTTC	CASSYSGQGSYEQYF
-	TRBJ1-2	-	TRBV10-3	TGTGCCATCAGTGAGTCCCTCTATGGCTACACCTTC	CAISESLYGYTF
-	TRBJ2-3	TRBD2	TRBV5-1	TGCGCCAGCAGTTCCCGGGGGGGCACAGATACGCAGTATTTT	CASSSRGGTDTQYF
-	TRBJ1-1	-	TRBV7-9	TGTGCCAGCAGCTTAACGGGGGGCGCCGCTGAAGCTTTCTTT	CASSLTGGAAEAFF
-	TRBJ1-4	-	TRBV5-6	TGTGCCAGCAGCTTAGCGCTTAATGAAAAACTGTTTTTT	CASSLALNEKLFF
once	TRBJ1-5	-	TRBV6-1	TGTGCCAGCAGTACAAATCAGCCCCAGCATTTT	CASSTNQPQHF
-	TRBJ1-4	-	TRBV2	TGTGCCGAGCGGACAGAAGTAGGAAAACTGTTTTTT	CAERTEVGKLFF
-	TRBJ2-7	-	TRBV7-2	TGTGCCAGCAGCTTAAGTCGACTACCTTCCTACGAGCAGTACTTC	CASSLSRLPSYEQYF
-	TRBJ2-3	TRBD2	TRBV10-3	TGTGCCATCAGATTGAGCGGGAGCGGGACAGATACGCAGTATTTT	CAIRLSGSGTDTQYF
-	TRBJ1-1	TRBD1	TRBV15	TGTGCCACCAGCAGGGGGGGGACAGGGACTGAAGCTTTCTTT	CATSRGGTGTEAFF
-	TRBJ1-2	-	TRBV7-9	TGTGCCAGCAGCCCCGAAGTCTCAACAGGCCGGTATGGCTACACCTTC	CASSPEVSTGRYGYTF
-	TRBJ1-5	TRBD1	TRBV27	TGTGCCAGCAGTCCGCAGACAGGGGGGCGTCAGCCCCAGCATTTT	CASSPQTGGRQPQHF
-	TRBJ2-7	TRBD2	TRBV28	TGTGCCAGCAGGGACCCCCTAGCGGGCTTCCCCTACGAGCAGTACTTC	CASRDPLAGFPYEQYF
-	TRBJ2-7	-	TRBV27	TGTCCCAGCAGTTTACAGGCTAGCGAGGCCTACGAGCAGTACTTC	CPSSLQASEAYEQYF
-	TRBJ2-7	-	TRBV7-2	TGTGCCAGCAGCTTAGCAGGGGTGAACTACGAGCAGTACTTC	CASSLAGVNYEQYF
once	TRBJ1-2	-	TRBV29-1	TGCAGCGTTCCTGGGGGCCCCTATGGCTACACCTTC	CSVPGGPYGYTF
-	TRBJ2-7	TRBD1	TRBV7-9	TGTGCCAGCAGTCCCGGGACAGGGCCCTACGAGCAGTACTTC	CASSPGTGPYEQYF
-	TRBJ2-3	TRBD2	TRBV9	TGTGCCAGCAGCGGGGGACTAGCGGGGTCCCTGAATACGCAGTATTTT	CASSGGLAGSLNTQYF
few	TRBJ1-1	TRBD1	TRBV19	TGTGCCAGTAGTTCAGGACAGGGGAAGGTTGGTGACACTGAAGCTTTCTTT	CASSSGQGKVGDTEAFF
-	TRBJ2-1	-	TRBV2	TGTGCCAGCAGTACACGCCTCGGACAAAACAATGAGCAGTTCTTC	CASSTRLGQNNEQFF
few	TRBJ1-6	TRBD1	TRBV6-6	TGTGCCAGCAGTTACCCGAGACAGGGATCTAATTCACCCCTCCACTTT	CASSYPRQGSNSPLHF
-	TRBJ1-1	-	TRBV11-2	TGTGCCAGCAGCCCTGGGGGGGTTTACACTGAAGCTTTCTTT	CASSPGGVYTEAFF
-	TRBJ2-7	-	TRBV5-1	TGCGCCAGCAGCTTGGCCAACAGTGGTGACGAGCAGTACTTC	CASSLANSGDEQYF
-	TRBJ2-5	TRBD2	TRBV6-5	TGTGCCAGCAGTAGGACTAGGGAGACCCAGTACTTC	CASSRTRETQYF
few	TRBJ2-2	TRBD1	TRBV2	TGTGCCAGCAGTGACAGGGGGCCCACCGGGGAGCTGTTTTTT	CASSDRGPTGELFF
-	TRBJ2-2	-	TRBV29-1	TGCAGCGTTGAAGATCCGGGGACACCTAACACCGGGGAGCTGTTTTTT	CSVEDPGTPNTGELFF
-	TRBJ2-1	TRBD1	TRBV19	TGTGCCAGTAGTATTGGGACAGGGGGCGTCGGAGCTATCCATGAGCAGTTCTTC	CASSIGTGGVGAIHEQFF
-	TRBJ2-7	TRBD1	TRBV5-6	TGTGCCAGCAGCTTCTCTTCGGACAGGGGACTTACCTACGAGCAGTACTTC	CASSFSSDRGLTYEQYF
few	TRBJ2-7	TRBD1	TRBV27	TGTGCCAACGACTCCCCACAGGGGGAATCCTACGAGCAGTACTTC	CANDSPQGESYEQYF
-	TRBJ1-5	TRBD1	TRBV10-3	TGTGCCATCAGTGAGACAGGGGAAAGCAATCAGCCCCAGCATTTT	CAISETGESNQPQHF
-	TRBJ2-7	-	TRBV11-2	TGTGCCAGCAGCCTACCACGGGACTGGCTCTCCTACGAGCAGTACTTC	CASSLPRDWLSYEQYF
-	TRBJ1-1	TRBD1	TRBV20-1	TGCAGTGCGCGACAGGGCCCTGAAGCTTTCTTT	CSARQGPEAFF
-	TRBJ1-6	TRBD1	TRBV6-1	TGTGCCAGCAGTTCATGGGACAGGGATTGGACACCCCTCCACTTT	CASSSWDRDWTPLHF
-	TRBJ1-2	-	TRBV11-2	TGTGCCAGCAGCTTACGGGGGGACGGCTATGGCTACACCTTC	CASSLRGDGYGYTF
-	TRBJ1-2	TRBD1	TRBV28	TGTGCCAGCAGTCCGGGACAGGGAAACTATGGCTACACCTTC	CASSPGQGNYGYTF
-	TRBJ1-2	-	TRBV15	TGTGCCACCAGCCCAGGTCAAAACTATGGCTACACCTTC	CATSPGQNYGYTF
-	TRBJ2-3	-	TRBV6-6	TGTGCCAGCCGAATCGGAGCTAGCGGCACAGATACGCAGTATTTT	CASRIGASGTDTQYF
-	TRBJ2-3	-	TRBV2	TGTGCCAGCAGTGGAACCTGGGGCGGGGGCGGAAATACGCAGTATTTT	CASSGTWGGGGNTQYF
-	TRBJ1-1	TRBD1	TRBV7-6	TGTGCCAGCAGGGCTGCAGGGGGCGTTGAAGCTTTCTTT	CASRAAGGVEAFF
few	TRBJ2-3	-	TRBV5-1	TGCGCCAGCAGCCCAACCGGGACTCGGAACACAGATACGCAGTATTTT	CASSPTGTRNTDTQYF
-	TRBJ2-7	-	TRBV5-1	TGCGCCAGCATTGATAGCCCCTACGAGCAGTACTTC	CASIDSPYEQYF
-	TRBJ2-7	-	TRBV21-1	TGTGCCAGCAGCGGCCGGGACAGGGGCCCCTACGAGCAGTACTTC	CASSGRDRGPYEQYF
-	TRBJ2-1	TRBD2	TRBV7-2	TGTGCCAGCAGCTTAATAGCGGGGAGCTACAATGAGCAGTTCTTC	CASSLIAGSYNEQFF